One and the same sample provided the 11 T cell receptor beta chains below, sequenced in a study of T cell repertoires in cytomegalovirus infection. From the reads, TCRdb called clonotypes with MiXCR, one entry per CDR3 protein. The table has about 530,000 distinct CDR3 sequences, 26% seen once. Sequenced sample: PBMCs. These receptor sequences come from a human donor in good health (CMV status not recorded). Some clones in this sample may be carry-over from other donors' samples.

Only a few counts were recorded for this clonotype. This sequence joins TRBV20-1 and TRBJ1-6; possible D gene TRBD1, 5 bases. The CDR3 has 15 amino acids. In germline, CDR1 is DFQATT, CDR2 SNEGSKA (reference sequence). V gave up 0 bases and J gave up 9 bases, with 15 bases separating them. The CDR3 DNA reads as TGCAGTGCTAGAGATTATGAGGGGAAAGGTTCACCCCTCCACTTT. This gives the protein CSARDYEGKGSPLHF.

This chain connects TRBV6-2 or TRBV6-3 to TRBJ2-2; TRBD2 aligns across 8 bases. The V gene's germline CDR1 is MNHEY and CDR2 SVGEGT. The CDR3 has 17 amino acids. J was trimmed by 5 bases and V by 2 bases; bases with no gene match: 10. The CDR3 region is CASSYGLAGSRTGELFF. CDR3 bases: TGTGCCAGCAGTTACGGGTTAGCGGGGTCAAGGACCGGGGAGCTGTTTTTT.

At least ten counts were recorded for this clonotype. The chain employs TRBV7-9 and TRBJ1-3; 11 positions match TRBD1. CDR1 is SEHNR, CDR2 FQNEAQ, per germline (reference sequence). The CDR3 consists of 14 residues. V lost 10 bases and J lost 3; bases outside the gene matches: 5. The chain's CDR3 is CAILDRGHGNTIYF. CDR3 in DNA: TGTGCCATCCTGGACAGGGGGCATGGAAACACCATATATTTT.

This clonotype has only a few counts. V usage is TRBV12-3 or TRBV12-4 and J usage is TRBJ2-7; 12 bases are a match to TRBD1. CDR3 length: 15 residues. Germline trimming cut 4 bases from V and 6 bases from J; bases unmatched to any gene: 7. CDR3 DNA: TGTGCCAGCAGTTCATCCGGGACAGGGGGCTCCGAGCAGTACTTC. It encodes CASSSSGTGGSEQYF.

In this sample, this clonotype turned up many times. The V call is TRBV7-2, the J call TRBJ2-1, with 9 positions matching TRBD2. CDR1 SGHTA and CDR2 FQGNSA come from the germline V gene. V shed 1 base, J shed 8 bases, and the junction held 6 bases outside the gene matches. This CDR3 contains 15 residues. The CDR3 DNA reads as TGTGCCAGCAGCTTAGGCGGGAGGGCCATAGATGAGCAGTTCTTC. Its protein product is CASSLGGRAIDEQFF. Filled out from reference TRBV7-2 and TRBJ2-1, the complete variable domain reads GAGVSQSPSNKVTEKGKDVELRCDPISGHTALYWYRQSLGQGLEFLIYFQGNSAPDKSGLPSDRFSAERTGGSVSTLTIQRTQQEDSAVYLCASSLGGRAIDEQFFGPGTRLTVL.

The chain uses TRBV7-2 and TRBJ2-5; D is uncertain. V lost 2 bases, J lost 6 bases, and 7 bases lay in between. Germline assignment: CDR1 SGHTA and CDR2 FQGNSA. This CDR3 is 12 amino acids long. The chain's CDR3 is CASSLNSKTQYF. The CDR3 DNA reads TGTGCCAGCAGCTTAAACAGCAAGACCCAGTACTTC.

This clonotype appeared once. The chain is built from TRBV27 and TRBJ2-3; 12 bases are a match to TRBD2. The trim removed 7 bases at V and 2 bases at J, leaving 4 bases unmatched. CDR1 is MNHEY and CDR2 is SMNVEV in the germline V gene (reference sequence). This CDR3 contains 15 residues. In DNA, the CDR3 is TGTGCCAGCATTACTAGCGGGAGGACCACAGATACGCAGTATTTT. It is translated as CASITSGRTTDTQYF.

This clonotype appeared a few times. The gene calls are TRBV5-3 and TRBJ2-5; D tentatively fits TRBD1 or TRBD2 (6 bases each). Being an ORF, TRBV5-3 has a function that is uncertain. V was shortened by 8 bases and J by 5 bases, with 19 bases between the two germline ends. The CDR3 spans 14 residues. The CDR3 protein is CASGERGLVETQYF. CDR3 DNA sequence: TGTGCCAGCGGCGAACGGGGGCTTGTGGAGACCCAGTACTTC.

This clonotype turned up a few times. The chain combines TRBV7-2 with TRBJ2-1; TRBD2 aligns across 9 bases. CDR3 length equals 16 residues. Germline lookup yields CDR1 SGHTA and CDR2 FQGNSA. After removal of 5 bases from V and 2 bases from J, the junction contained 7 bases not matched to a gene. This CDR3 reads CASSRAGGTTYNEQFF. The DNA for the CDR3 is TGTGCCAGCAGCCGAGCGGGAGGTACCACCTACAATGAGCAGTTCTTC.

This chain uses TRBV20-1 with TRBJ2-3; 9 nucleotides agree with TRBD2. This CDR3 is 14 amino acids long. Trimming took 2 bases from V and 5 from J; bases not matched to a gene: 5. Germline lookup yields CDR1 DFQATT and CDR2 SNEGSKA (reference sequence). As DNA, the CDR3 is TGCAGTGCTAGATCAGTAGCGGGAGTAGATACGCAGTATTTT. This translates into CSARSVAGVDTQYF.

CDR3 region: CASAVGSSYNEQFF. In DNA, the CDR3 is TGCGCCAGCGCTGTAGGGAGCTCCTACAATGAGCAGTTCTTC. The chain has TRBV5-1 and TRBJ2-1; D may be TRBD2 (5 bases). From germline, CDR1 is SGHRS and CDR2 YFSETQ. This CDR3 is built from 14 residues. The ends were cut back, 7 bases at V and 0 bases at J, with 11 bases in the middle. Based on the CDR3 plus reference TRBV5-1 and TRBJ2-1, the full variable domain is KAGVTQTPRYLIKTRGQQVTLSCSPISGHRSVSWYQQTPGQGLQFLFEYFSETQRNKGNFPGRFSGRQFSNSRSEMNVSTLELGDSALYLCASAVGSSYNEQFFGPGTRLTVL.